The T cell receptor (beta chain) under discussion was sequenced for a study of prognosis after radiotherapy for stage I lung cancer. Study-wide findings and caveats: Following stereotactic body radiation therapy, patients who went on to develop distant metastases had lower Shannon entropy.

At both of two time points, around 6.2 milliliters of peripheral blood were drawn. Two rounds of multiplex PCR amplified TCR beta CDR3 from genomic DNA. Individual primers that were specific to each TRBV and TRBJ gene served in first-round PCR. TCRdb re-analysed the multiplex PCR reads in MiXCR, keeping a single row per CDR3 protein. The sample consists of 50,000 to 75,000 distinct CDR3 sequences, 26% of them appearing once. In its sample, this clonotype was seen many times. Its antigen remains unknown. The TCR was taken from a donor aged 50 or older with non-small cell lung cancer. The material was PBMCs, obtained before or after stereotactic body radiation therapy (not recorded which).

CDR3: CASSSFGGGETQYF. The DNA of the CDR3 is TGTGCCAGCAGCTCCTTTGGAGGGGGAGAGACCCAGTACTTC. The chain is built from TRBV3-1 and TRBJ2-5, with D tentatively TRBD1 or TRBD2 (6 bases each). The V end lost 5 bases, the J end lost 4 bases, and 14 bases lay between the germline ends. CDR1 is LGHDT, CDR2 YNNKEL, per germline (reference sequence). This CDR3 region has 14 residues.